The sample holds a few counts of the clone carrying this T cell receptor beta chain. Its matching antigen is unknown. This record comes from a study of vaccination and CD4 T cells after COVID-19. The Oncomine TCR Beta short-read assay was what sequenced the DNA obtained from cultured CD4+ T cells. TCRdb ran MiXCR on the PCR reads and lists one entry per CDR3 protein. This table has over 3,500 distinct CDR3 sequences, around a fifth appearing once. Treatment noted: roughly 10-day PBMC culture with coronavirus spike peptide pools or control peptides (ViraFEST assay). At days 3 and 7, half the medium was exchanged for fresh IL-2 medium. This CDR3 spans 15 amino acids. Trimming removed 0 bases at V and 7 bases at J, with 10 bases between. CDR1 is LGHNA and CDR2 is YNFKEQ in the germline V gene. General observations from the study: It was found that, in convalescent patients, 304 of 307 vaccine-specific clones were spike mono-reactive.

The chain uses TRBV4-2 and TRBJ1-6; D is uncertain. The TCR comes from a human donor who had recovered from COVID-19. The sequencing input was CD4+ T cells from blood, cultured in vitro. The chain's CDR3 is CASSQDLTGNSPLHF. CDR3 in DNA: TGTGCCAGCAGCCAAGACTTAACGGGGAATTCACCCCTCCACTTT.